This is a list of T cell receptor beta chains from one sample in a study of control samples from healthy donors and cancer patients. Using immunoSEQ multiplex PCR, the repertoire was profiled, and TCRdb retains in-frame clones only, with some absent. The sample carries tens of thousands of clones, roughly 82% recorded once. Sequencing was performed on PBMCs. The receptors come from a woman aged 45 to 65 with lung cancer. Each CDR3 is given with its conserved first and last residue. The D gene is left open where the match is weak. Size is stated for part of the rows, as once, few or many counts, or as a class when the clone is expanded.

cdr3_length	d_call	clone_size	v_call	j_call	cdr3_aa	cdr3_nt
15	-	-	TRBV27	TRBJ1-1	CASSPSGTINTEAFF	TGTGCCAGCAGTCCCTCCGGGACAATCAACACTGAAGCTTTCTTT
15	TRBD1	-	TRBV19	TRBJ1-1	CASSILTGGNTEAFF	TGTGCCAGTAGTATTTTGACAGGGGGGAACACTGAAGCTTTCTTT
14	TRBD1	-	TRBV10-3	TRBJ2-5	CAIRVTGVLETQYF	TGTGCCATCAGGGTTACAGGGGTTCTAGAGACCCAGTACTTC
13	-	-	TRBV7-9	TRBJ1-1	CASSSNTNTEAFF	TGTGCCAGCAGCTCCAATACGAACACTGAAGCTTTCTTT
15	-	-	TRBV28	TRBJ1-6	CASSPPGGVSSPLHF	TGTGCCAGCAGTCCCCCGGGTGGGGTAAGCTCACCCCTCCACTTT
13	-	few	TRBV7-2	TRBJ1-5	CASSPQEGQPQHF	TGTGCCAGCAGCCCCCAGGAGGGCCAGCCCCAGCATTTT
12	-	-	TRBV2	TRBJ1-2	CASPTGLDGYTF	TGTGCCAGCCCCACAGGGTTAGATGGCTACACCTTC
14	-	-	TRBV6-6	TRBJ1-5	CASSYGQSNQPQHF	TGTGCCAGCAGTTACGGGCAGAGCAATCAGCCCCAGCATTTT
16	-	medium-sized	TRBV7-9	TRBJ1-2	CASSTATGTANYGYTF	TGTGCCAGCAGCACGGCTACCGGGACGGCTAACTATGGCTACACCTTC
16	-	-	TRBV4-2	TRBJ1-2	CASSQDLSAANYGYTF	TGTGCCAGCAGCCAAGACTTGTCCGCAGCTAACTATGGCTACACCTTC
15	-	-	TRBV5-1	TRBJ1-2	CASSLAGGGDYGYTF	TGCGCCAGCAGCTTGGCTGGAGGGGGGGACTATGGCTACACCTTC
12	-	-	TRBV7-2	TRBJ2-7	CASSPATYEQYF	TGTGCCAGCAGCCCCGCCACATACGAGCAGTACTTC
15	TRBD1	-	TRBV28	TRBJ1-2	CASSPLGQGASGYTF	TGTGCCAGCAGTCCCCTTGGACAGGGGGCTTCCGGCTACACCTTC
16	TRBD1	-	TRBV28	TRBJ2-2	CASSLFTGDHTGELFF	TGTGCCAGCAGTTTATTTACAGGGGATCACACCGGGGAGCTGTTTTTT
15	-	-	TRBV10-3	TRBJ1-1	CAISESGTMNTEAFF	TGTGCCATCAGTGAGTCCGGGACGATGAACACTGAAGCTTTCTTT
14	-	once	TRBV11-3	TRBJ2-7	CASSLEGPSYEQYF	TGTGCCAGCAGCTTAGAGGGGCCTTCCTACGAGCAGTACTTC
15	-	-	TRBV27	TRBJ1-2	CASSLRGHGNYGYTF	TGTGCCAGCAGTTTAAGGGGACACGGTAACTATGGCTACACCTTC
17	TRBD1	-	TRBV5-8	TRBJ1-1	CASSLLQGRLGAPEAFF	TGTGCCAGCAGCTTGTTACAGGGGCGGCTAGGAGCCCCTGAAGCTTTCTTT
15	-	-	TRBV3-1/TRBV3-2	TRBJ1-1	CASSQDWGGNTEAFF	TGTGCCAGCAGCCAAGACTGGGGGGGCAACACTGAAGCTTTCTTT
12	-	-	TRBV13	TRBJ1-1	CASGLTGTEAFF	TGTGCCAGCGGACTCACAGGGACTGAAGCTTTCTTT
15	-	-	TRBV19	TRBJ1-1	CASSTESSMNTEAFF	TGTGCCAGTAGTACTGAGAGCAGTATGAACACTGAAGCTTTCTTT
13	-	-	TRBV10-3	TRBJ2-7	CAISDRGSYEQYF	TGTGCCATCAGTGACAGAGGCTCCTACGAGCAGTACTTC
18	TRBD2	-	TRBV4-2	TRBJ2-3	CASSQASGGYTSTDTQYF	TGTGCCAGCAGCCAAGCTAGCGGGGGATATACTAGCACAGATACGCAGTATTTT
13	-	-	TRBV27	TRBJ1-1	CASSLDRNTEAFF	TGTGCCAGCAGCTTAGACAGGAACACTGAAGCTTTCTTT
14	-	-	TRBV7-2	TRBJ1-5	CASSLEGGPLPQHF	TGTGCCAGCAGCTTAGAGGGAGGGCCGCTGCCCCAGCATTTT
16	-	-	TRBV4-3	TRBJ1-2	CASSQDRAVSYYGYTF	TGCGCCAGCAGCCAAGATCGTGCGGTCAGTTATTATGGCTACACCTTC
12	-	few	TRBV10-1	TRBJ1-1	CASSEVGGGAFF	TGCGCCAGCAGTGAGGTGGGGGGGGGAGCTTTCTTT
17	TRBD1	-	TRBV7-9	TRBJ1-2	CASSSDLNRDRGIGYTF	TGTGCCAGCAGCTCAGACTTAAATCGAGACAGGGGCATTGGCTACACCTTC
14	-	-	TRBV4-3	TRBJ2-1	CASSLAELPDEQFF	TGCGCCAGCAGCCTTGCCGAGTTACCGGATGAGCAGTTCTTC